The sequence of this TCR beta chain was determined in a study of beta chain features in type 1 diabetes. Study in general: Age, gender and cell yields were alike across patients and healthy donors. Notes on the study in general: The naive, central memory and Treg TCRB repertoires showed an apparent similarity that was greater among patients than among healthy donors.

Germline CDR1 reads MNHEY; CDR2 reads SMNVEV (reference sequence). Trimming took 6 bases from V and 5 from J; bases not matched to a gene: 14. This CDR3 contains 17 residues. In its sample, this clone was seen once. As yet, its antigen is unknown. Investigators reverse transcribed all isolated RNA, so they sequenced expressed TCRB transcripts. Sequencing used immunoSEQ multiplex PCR; TCRdb keeps in-frame clones, though not all of them. Of approximately 120,000 clones in the sample, almost 40% were seen once. Sequencing was performed on stem cell memory CD4+ T cells from blood. This receptor was obtained from a woman under 30 in good health. The chain joins TRBV27 to TRBJ2-2, with 8 bases lining up with TRBD2. The CDR3 reads CASRLNLGAGGTGELFF. The CDR3 bases are TGTGCCAGCAGGCTAAATCTGGGGGCGGGAGGAACCGGGGAGCTGTTTTTT.